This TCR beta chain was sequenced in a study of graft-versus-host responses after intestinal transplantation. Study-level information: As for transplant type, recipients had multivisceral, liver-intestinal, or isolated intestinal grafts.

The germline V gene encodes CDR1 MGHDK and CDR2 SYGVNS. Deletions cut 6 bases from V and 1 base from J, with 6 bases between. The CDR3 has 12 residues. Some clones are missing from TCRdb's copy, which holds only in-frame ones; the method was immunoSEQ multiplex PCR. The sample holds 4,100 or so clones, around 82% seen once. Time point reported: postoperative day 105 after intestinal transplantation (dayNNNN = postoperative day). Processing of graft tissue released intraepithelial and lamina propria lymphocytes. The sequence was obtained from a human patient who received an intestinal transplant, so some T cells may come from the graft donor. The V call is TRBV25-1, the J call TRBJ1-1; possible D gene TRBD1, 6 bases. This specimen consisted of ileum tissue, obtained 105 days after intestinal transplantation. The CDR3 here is CASRTGNTEAFF. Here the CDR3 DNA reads TGTGCCAGCAGGACAGGGAACACTGAAGCTTTCTTT. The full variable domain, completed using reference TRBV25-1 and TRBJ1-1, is EADIYQTPRYLVIGTGKKITLECSQTMGHDKMYWYQQDPGMELHLIHYSYGVNSTEKGDLSSESTVSRIRTEHFPLTLESARPSHTSQYLCASRTGNTEAFFGQGTRLTVV.